Following are 21 T cell receptor beta chains from one sample sequenced in a study of T cells in Graves' hyperthyroidism and ophthalmopathy. Using RNA transcripts as the source, TCR beta CDR3 regions were amplified. TCR CDR3 regions were first amplified by RT-PCR with HTBI primers. One entry per CDR3 protein, called by TCRdb with MiXCR from the multiplex PCR reads. The repertoire has approximately 590,000 distinct CDR3 sequences, 15% to 18% of them found once; the top ten carry roughly 6.6%. Input material: blood. The source of these receptors is a woman under 40 with Graves' hyperthyroidism.

The sample holds a few counts of this clonotype. This chain connects TRBV27 to TRBJ2-1, with TRBD2 matching 11 bases. Germline V gene lookup returns CDR1 MNHEY and CDR2 SMNVEV (reference sequence). CDR3 length equals 20 residues. After removal of 4 bases from V and 1 base from J, the junction contained 15 bases not matched to a gene. The CDR3 sequence is CASSSAASSGRKFSYNEQFF. CDR3 DNA: TGTGCCAGCAGTTCCGCCGCCTCTAGCGGGAGGAAATTTTCCTACAATGAGCAGTTCTTC.

This clonotype came up many times. The rearrangement joins TRBV20-1 to TRBJ2-7; TRBD1 agrees at 8 bases. The CDR3 is 13 residues long. After removal of 6 bases from V and 3 bases from J, the junction contained 7 bases not matched to a gene. Germline V CDR1 and CDR2: DFQATT, SNEGSKA (reference sequence). In nucleotides, the CDR3 is TGCAGTGCGAACCAGGGGGCGGTCTACGAGCAGTACTTC. Its translation is CSANQGAVYEQYF.

This clonotype was counted at least ten times. The CDR3 reads CASSQGQGTEAFF. The CDR3 coding sequence is TGTGCCAGCAGTCAAGGACAGGGGACTGAAGCTTTCTTT. This sequence joins TRBV11-2 and TRBJ1-1, with 9 bases fitting TRBD1. The CDR3 has 13 amino acids. Germline V gene data show CDR1 as SGHAT and CDR2 as FQNNGV. The ends lost 6 bases at V and 5 bases at J; junction bases unmatched: 4.

Comments on this clonotype: One base away lies a much larger clone, so this may be a sequencing read error. This rearrangement joins TRBV6-9 to TRBJ2-3, with D possibly being TRBD2 (6 bases). The CDR3 contains 15 residues. V was trimmed by 3 bases and J by 4 bases, leaving 14 bases between them. The V gene's germline CDR1 is MNHGY and CDR2 SVAAGI. CDR3 coding DNA: TGTGCCAGCAGTTACAGTCGGGAGCAGGCAGATACGCAGTATTTT. This gives the protein CASSYSREQADTQYF.

The V and J genes are TRBV7-9 and TRBJ2-5; the D call may be TRBD1 or TRBD2 (5 bases each). Trimming pared 4 bases from V and 2 bases from J, leaving 14 bases between. This CDR3 has 15 residues. Germline V gene sequence: CDR1 SEHNR, CDR2 FQNEAQ (reference sequence). The CDR3 loop reads CASSYRDGLQETQYF. The CDR3 DNA sequence: TGTGCCAGCAGCTATCGGGACGGCTTACAAGAGACCCAGTACTTC.

This clonotype came up many times. This rearrangement joins TRBV7-8 to TRBJ2-1; D is uncertain. This CDR3 has 14 residues. Germline CDR1 and CDR2: SGHVS and FQNEAQ. V dropped 6 bases and J dropped 7 bases, with 16 bases sitting between them. The CDR3 region has the DNA TGTGCCAGCAGTTTTAAAGTTAGTGGGAATGAGCAGTTCTTC. Encoded protein: CASSFKVSGNEQFF.

This chain joins TRBV7-2 and TRBJ2-5; no clear D. Germline CDR1 SGHTA, CDR2 FQGNSA. V was cut by 5 bases and J by 0 bases, with 4 bases left in between. The CDR3 runs 12 residues. CDR3 residues: CASSVYQETQYF. The CDR3 nucleotides are TGTGCCAGCAGCGTGTACCAAGAGACCCAGTACTTC. Full variable domain (rest looked up from reference TRBV7-2 and TRBJ2-5): GAGVSQSPSNKVTEKGKDVELRCDPISGHTALYWYRQSLGQGLEFLIYFQGNSAPDKSGLPSDRFSAERTGGSVSTLTIQRTQQEDSAVYLCASSVYQETQYFGPGTRLLVL.

This chain joins TRBV19 and TRBJ2-6; D might be TRBD1 or TRBD2, each matching 5 bases. The CDR3 is 15 amino acids. CDR1 is LNHDA, CDR2 SQIVND, per germline (reference sequence). Trimming left V 7 bases short and J 2 bases short, with 12 bases between. The CDR3 reads CASTKLGAGANVLTF. The CDR3 DNA reads as TGTGCCAGTACCAAACTGGGGGCTGGGGCCAACGTCCTGACTTTC.

This clonotype was picked up many times. V and J are TRBV6-1 and TRBJ1-5; maybe TRBD1 (5 bases). The CDR3 extends over 16 amino acids. The germline V and J ends were trimmed by 5 bases and 5 bases, with 19 bases remaining between them. Germline V lookup: CDR1 MNHNS, CDR2 SASEGT. The CDR3 coding sequence is TGTGCCAGCAGTCTCCACGTGGTCAGGGTGGATCAGCCCCAGCATTTT. Its translation is CASSLHVVRVDQPQHF.

This rearrangement joins TRBV5-1 to TRBJ2-1; D unclear. Germline lookup yields CDR1 SGHRS and CDR2 YFSETQ. Trimming removed 0 bases from V and 10 bases from J, with 14 bases in between. CDR3 length: 14 residues. The CDR3 spells CASSLVPGSWEQFF. In DNA form, the CDR3 reads TGCGCCAGCAGCTTGGTTCCAGGATCCTGGGAGCAGTTCTTC.

The chain employs TRBV9 and TRBJ2-1; D may be TRBD2 (5 bases). Trimming removed 1 base from V and 8 bases from J, with 16 bases in between. CDR3 length: 15 amino acids. Germline V gene sequence: CDR1 SGDLS, CDR2 YYNGEE. The CDR3 loop reads CASSVRVGVGDEQFF. CDR3 DNA sequence: TGTGCCAGCAGCGTAAGGGTGGGAGTAGGCGATGAGCAGTTCTTC. The whole variable domain, remainder taken from reference TRBV9 and TRBJ2-1, is DSGVTQTPKHLITATGQRVTLRCSPRSGDLSVYWYQQSLDQGLQFLIQYYNGEERAKGNILERFSAQQFPDLHSELNLSSLELGDSALYFCASSVRVGVGDEQFFGPGTRLTVL.

This clonotype turned up a few times. J is TRBJ2-1 and V is TRBV5-1; tentative D call: TRBD2 (6 bases). The CDR3 loop spans 14 amino acids. With 6 bases removed from V and 3 bases from J, the gap between germline ends came to 13 bases. Germline CDR1 SGHRS, CDR2 YFSETQ. The CDR3 here is CASNRDSNYNEQFF. CDR3 DNA: TGCGCCAGCAACCGGGACTCCAACTACAATGAGCAGTTCTTC.

Ten or more counts support this clonotype. The rearrangement links TRBV6-2 or TRBV6-3 to TRBJ2-1, with 10 bases lining up with TRBD2. After removal of 6 bases from V and 2 bases from J, the junction contained 1 base not matched to a gene. Germline CDR1 and CDR2: MNHEY and SVGEGT. This CDR3 is 14 amino acids long. The CDR3 coding sequence is TGTGCCAGCAGGGGGACTAGCGCCTACAATGAGCAGTTCTTC. Amino acids: CASRGTSAYNEQFF.

This clonotype was counted many times. The V call is TRBV20-1, the J call TRBJ2-3; D not certain. Between the trimmed V and J ends, which lost 3 bases and 1 base, there was a span of 14 bases. Germline V gene sequence: CDR1 DFQATT, CDR2 SNEGSKA (reference sequence). The CDR3 is made up of 15 amino acids. For the CDR3, the DNA is TGCAGTGCTAGTGGATCGCTCCAGGGCACAGATACGCAGTATTTT. Translated, it gives CSASGSLQGTDTQYF.

This chain uses TRBV10-2 with TRBJ2-7, with 8 bases fitting TRBD2. Germline lookup yields CDR1 WSHSY and CDR2 SAAADI. The ends lost 6 bases at V and 3 bases at J; junction bases unmatched: 7. This CDR3 comprises 14 residues. CDR3 sequence: CASSRTGLDYEQYF. Written as DNA, the CDR3 is TGCGCCAGCAGCCGAACGGGACTAGACTACGAGCAGTACTTC.

The chain has TRBV6-1 and TRBJ1-5; 7 bases agree with TRBD1. The germline CDR1 and CDR2 sequences are MNHNS and SASEGT. This CDR3 contains 12 residues. V lost 6 bases and J lost 7; bases outside the gene matches: 3. Written as DNA, the CDR3 is TGTGCCAGCAGGGGGACAGTCCAGCCCCAGCATTTT. Translated: CASRGTVQPQHF.

CDR3 residues: CASSHGWREKLFF. The CDR3 DNA is TGCGCCAGCAGCCACGGGTGGAGGGAAAAACTGTTTTTT. This chain links TRBV4-3 with TRBJ1-4, with D unresolved. CDR1 is LGHNA, CDR2 YSLEER, per germline. The CDR3 extends over 13 amino acids. Trimming pared 3 bases from V and 8 bases from J, leaving 10 bases between.

The table lists this clonotype with a few counts. The V call is TRBV4-1, the J call TRBJ2-1; a weak D match, TRBD1 (6 bases). The CDR3 has 14 amino acids. Germline loops: CDR1 MGHRA, CDR2 YSYEKL. V lost 6 bases to trimming and J lost 9 bases, with 18 bases between them. CDR3 sequence reads: CASSHVTTGTEQFF. CDR3 in DNA: TGCGCCAGCAGTCATGTTACCACAGGGACTGAGCAGTTCTTC.

This clonotype was observed a few times. This chain uses TRBV20-1 with TRBJ2-3; the match to TRBD2 covers 12 bases. V gave up 1 base and J gave up 4 bases; unmatched junction bases: 3. This CDR3 is 15 amino acids long. CDR1 is DFQATT, CDR2 SNEGSKA, per germline (reference sequence). This CDR3 reads CSARGTSGRSDTQYF. The CDR3 DNA follows: TGCAGTGCTAGAGGAACTAGCGGGAGGTCAGATACGCAGTATTTT.

V gene TRBV4-3 combines with J gene TRBJ2-1; TRBD1 aligns across 9 bases. Germline V CDR1 and CDR2: LGHNA, YSLEER. The junction had 8 bases not matched to a gene; V was cut back by 3 bases and J by 5 bases. CDR3 length: 16 amino acids. CDR3 sequence reads: CASSQGGTGWHNEQFF. The CDR3 DNA sequence: TGCGCCAGCAGCCAGGGAGGGACAGGGTGGCACAATGAGCAGTTCTTC.

A few counts support this clonotype. The V gene is TRBV19, the J gene TRBJ1-1; 8 positions match TRBD1. CDR1 LNHDA and CDR2 SQIVND come from the germline V gene (reference sequence). This CDR3 is built from 17 residues. Germline trimming cut 1 base from V and 7 bases from J; bases unmatched to any gene: 14. The CDR3 region is CASSIGLRTGGGDEAFF. Written as DNA, the CDR3 is TGTGCCAGTAGTATAGGACTTCGAACAGGGGGAGGTGATGAAGCTTTCTTT.